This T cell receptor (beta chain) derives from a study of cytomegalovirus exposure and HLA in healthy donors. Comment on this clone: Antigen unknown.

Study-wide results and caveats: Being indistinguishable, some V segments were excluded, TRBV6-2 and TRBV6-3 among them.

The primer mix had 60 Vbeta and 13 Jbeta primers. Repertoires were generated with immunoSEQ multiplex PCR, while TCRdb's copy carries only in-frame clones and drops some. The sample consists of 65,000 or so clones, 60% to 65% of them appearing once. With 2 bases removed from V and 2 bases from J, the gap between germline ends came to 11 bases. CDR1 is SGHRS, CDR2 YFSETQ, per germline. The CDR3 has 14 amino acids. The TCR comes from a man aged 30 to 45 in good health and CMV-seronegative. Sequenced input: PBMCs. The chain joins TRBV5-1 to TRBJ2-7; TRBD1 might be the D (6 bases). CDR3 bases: TGCGCCAGCAGCTTCGACAGGCTCCCCTACGAGCAGTACTTC. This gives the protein CASSFDRLPYEQYF.